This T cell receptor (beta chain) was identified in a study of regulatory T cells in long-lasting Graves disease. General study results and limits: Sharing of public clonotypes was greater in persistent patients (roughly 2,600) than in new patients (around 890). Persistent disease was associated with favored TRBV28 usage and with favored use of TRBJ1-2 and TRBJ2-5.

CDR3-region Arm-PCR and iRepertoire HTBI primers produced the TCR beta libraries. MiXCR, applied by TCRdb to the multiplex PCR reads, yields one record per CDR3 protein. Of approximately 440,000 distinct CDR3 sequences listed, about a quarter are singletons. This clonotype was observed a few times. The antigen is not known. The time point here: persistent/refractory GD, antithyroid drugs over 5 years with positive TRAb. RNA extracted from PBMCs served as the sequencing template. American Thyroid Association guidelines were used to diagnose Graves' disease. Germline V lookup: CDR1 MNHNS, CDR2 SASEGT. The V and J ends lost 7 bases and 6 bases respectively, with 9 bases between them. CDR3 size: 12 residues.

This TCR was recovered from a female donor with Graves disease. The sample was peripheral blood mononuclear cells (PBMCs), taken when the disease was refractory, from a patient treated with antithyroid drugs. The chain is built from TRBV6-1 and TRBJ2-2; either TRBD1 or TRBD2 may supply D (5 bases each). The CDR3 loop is CASNMGAGELFF. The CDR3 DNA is TGTGCCAGCAATATGGGGGCCGGGGAGCTGTTTTTT.